This T cell receptor beta chain was sequenced during a study of blood T cell repertoires in COVID-19. For the study at large: Collection of acute and convalescent COVID-19 samples took place in the United States, Italy and Spain. Nucleic acid was either cDNA or gDNA, and it came from T cells, B-cell-depleted T cells, or PBMCs.

This clone was seen a handful of times. CDR1 and CDR2 from the germline V gene are LNHDA and SQIVND (reference sequence). There are 13 residues in the CDR3. V dropped 5 bases and J dropped 4 bases, with 11 bases sitting between them. Authors' processing steps: Using reference gene primer amplification, nucleated cell counts were estimated. This table comes from immunoSEQ multiplex PCR, and its TCRdb copy is limited to in-frame clones, with some not included. The DNA gave D and trimming, while V, J and clone size come from that table. The table has 200,000 to 250,000 clones, approximately 80% seen once.

The TCR was taken from a woman aged 40 to 55 who had recovered from COVID-19. Sequences were obtained from peripheral blood. The chain has TRBV19 and TRBJ1-2; D unclear. The CDR3 region has the DNA TGTGCCAGTAGTGCCTTGAACAGCTATGGCTACACCTTC. Translation: CASSALNSYGYTF.